This T cell receptor beta chain derives from a study of blood T cell repertoires in COVID-19. Overall study context: Researchers got acute and convalescent COVID-19 samples from the United States, Italy and Spain.

Method: immunoSEQ multiplex PCR; TCRdb's copy keeps in-frame clones and lacks some. The sample contains some 22,000 clones, around 80% of which appear only once. Per germline, CDR1 SGHTA and CDR2 FQGNSA. The CDR3 loop spans 14 amino acids. Trimming removed 5 bases at V and 4 bases at J, with 14 bases between. This chain uses TRBV7-2 with TRBJ1-1, with D unclear. Sequencing was carried out using peripheral blood. The origin of this receptor is a man older than 75 with active or convalescent COVID-19. The CDR3 DNA reads TGTGCCAGCAGCCAGACGCGGGTGCGCACTGAAGCTTTCTTT. Its protein product is CASSQTRVRTEAFF.